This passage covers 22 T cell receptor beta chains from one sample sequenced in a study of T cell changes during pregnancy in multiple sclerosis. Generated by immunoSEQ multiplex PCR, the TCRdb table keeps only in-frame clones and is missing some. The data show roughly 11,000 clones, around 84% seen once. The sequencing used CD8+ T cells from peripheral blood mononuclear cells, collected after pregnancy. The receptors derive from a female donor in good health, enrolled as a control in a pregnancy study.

The CDR3 DNA sequence: TGTGCCAGCAGCTTGCGACAGATGGCTGAAAAACTGTTTTTT. Protein sequence: CASSLRQMAEKLFF. The genes are TRBV7-9 and TRBJ1-4; weak D call: TRBD1 (5 bases). The ends were cut back, 3 bases at V and 7 bases at J, with 12 bases in the middle. The CDR3 contains 14 residues. Per the germline V gene, CDR1 is SEHNR and CDR2 is FQNEAQ (reference sequence).

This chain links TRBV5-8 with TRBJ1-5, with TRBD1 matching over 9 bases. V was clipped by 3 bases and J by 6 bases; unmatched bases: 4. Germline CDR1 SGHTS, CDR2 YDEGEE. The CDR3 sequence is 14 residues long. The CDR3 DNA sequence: TGTGCCAGCAGCTCACAGGGGGCTGGTCAGCCCCAGCATTTT. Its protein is CASSSQGAGQPQHF.

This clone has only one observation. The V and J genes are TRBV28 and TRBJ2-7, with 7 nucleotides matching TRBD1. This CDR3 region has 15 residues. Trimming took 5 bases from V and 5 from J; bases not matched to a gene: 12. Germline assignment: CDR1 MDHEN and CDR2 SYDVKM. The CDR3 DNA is TGTGCCAGCAGTCGAACCAAGACAGGGAGTGACGAGCAGTACTTC. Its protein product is CASSRTKTGSDEQYF.

DNA of the CDR3: TGTGCCAGCAGCTTAAACGTGGGCGGGTACGAGCAGTACTTC. Translating gives CASSLNVGGYEQYF. V is TRBV7-3 and J is TRBJ2-7, with a weak D call TRBD2 (5 bases). Germline V gives CDR1 SGHTA, CDR2 FQGTGA. There are 14 residues in the CDR3. Trimming took off 1 base at V and 4 bases at J, with 11 bases between the two ends.

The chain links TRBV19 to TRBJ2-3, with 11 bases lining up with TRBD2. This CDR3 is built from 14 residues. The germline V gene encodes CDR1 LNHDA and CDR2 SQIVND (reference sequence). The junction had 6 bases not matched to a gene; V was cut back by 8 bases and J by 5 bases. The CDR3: CASSETSGIDTQYF. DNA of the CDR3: TGTGCCAGTTCGGAGACTAGCGGGATAGATACGCAGTATTTT.

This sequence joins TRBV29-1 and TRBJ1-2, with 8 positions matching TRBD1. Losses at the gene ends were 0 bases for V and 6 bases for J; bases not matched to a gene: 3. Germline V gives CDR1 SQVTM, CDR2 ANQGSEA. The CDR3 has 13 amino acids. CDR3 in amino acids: CSVEEMDRDGYTF. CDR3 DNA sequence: TGCAGCGTTGAAGAAATGGACAGGGATGGCTACACCTTC. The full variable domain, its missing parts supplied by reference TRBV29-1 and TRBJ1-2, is SAVISQKPSRDICQRGTSLTIQCQVDSQVTMMFWYRQQPGQSLTLIATANQGSEATYESGFVIDKFPISRPNLTFSTLTVSNMSPEDSSIYLCSVEEMDRDGYTFGSGTRLTVV.

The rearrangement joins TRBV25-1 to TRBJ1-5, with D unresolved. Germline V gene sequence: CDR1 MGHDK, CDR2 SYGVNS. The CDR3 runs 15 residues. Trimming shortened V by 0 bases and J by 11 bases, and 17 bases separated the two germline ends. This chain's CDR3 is CASSEYSSGEETQHF. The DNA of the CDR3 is TGTGCCAGCAGTGAATATTCGAGTGGCGAGGAAACCCAGCATTTT. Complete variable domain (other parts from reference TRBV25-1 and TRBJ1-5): EADIYQTPRYLVIGTGKKITLECSQTMGHDKMYWYQQDPGMELHLIHYSYGVNSTEKGDLSSESTVSRIRTEHFPLTLESARPSHTSQYLCASSEYSSGEETQHFGDGTRLSIL.

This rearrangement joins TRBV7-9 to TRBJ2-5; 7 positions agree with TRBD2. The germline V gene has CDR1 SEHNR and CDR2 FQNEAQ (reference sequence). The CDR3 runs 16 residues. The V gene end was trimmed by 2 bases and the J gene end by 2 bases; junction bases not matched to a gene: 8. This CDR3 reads CASSLLTSGGQETQYF. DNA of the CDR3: TGTGCCAGCAGCTTACTTACATCGGGGGGTCAAGAGACCCAGTACTTC.

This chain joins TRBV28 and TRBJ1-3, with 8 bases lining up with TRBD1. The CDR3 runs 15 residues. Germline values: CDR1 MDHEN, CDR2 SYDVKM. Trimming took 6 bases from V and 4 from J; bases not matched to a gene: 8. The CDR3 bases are TGTGCCAGCAGACTAGCAGGGGGCGCCGGAAACACCATATATTTT. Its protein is CASRLAGGAGNTIYF.

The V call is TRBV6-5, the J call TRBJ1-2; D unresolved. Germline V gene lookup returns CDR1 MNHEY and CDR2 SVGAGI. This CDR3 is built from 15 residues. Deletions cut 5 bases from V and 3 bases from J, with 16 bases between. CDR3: CASSPFSLSHYGYTF. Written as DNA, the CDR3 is TGTGCCAGCAGTCCTTTTTCCTTATCCCACTATGGCTACACCTTC.

The CDR3 coding sequence is TGTGCCAGCAGTGAAAGGCCCGGGATGGGCGAAAAACTGTTTTTT. As protein: CASSERPGMGEKLFF. The chain employs TRBV2 and TRBJ1-4; no definite D call. The CDR3 is 15 amino acids. Looked up from germline, CDR1 is SNHLY and CDR2 is FYNNEI. V dropped 2 bases and J dropped 8 bases, with 15 bases sitting between them.

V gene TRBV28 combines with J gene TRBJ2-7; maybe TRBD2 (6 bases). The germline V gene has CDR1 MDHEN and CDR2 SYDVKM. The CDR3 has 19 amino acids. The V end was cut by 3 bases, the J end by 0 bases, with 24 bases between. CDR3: CASSFPDGSIGDFSYEQYF. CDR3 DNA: TGTGCCAGCAGTTTCCCCGACGGATCGATAGGGGACTTCTCCTACGAGCAGTACTTC.

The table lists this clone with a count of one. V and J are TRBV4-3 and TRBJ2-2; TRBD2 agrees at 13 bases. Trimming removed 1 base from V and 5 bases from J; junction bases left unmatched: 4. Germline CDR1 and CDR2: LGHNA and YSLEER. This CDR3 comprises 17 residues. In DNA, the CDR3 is TGCGCCAGCAGCCAAGGGACTAGCGGGAGAGGGACCGGGGAGCTGTTTTTT. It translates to CASSQGTSGRGTGELFF.

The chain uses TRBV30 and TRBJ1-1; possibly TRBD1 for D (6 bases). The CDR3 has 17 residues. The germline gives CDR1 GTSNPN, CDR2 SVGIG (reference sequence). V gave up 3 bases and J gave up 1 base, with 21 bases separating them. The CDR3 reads CAWSLTLPGQANTEAFF. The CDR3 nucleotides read TGTGCCTGGAGCCTGACACTTCCGGGACAAGCGAACACTGAAGCTTTCTTT.

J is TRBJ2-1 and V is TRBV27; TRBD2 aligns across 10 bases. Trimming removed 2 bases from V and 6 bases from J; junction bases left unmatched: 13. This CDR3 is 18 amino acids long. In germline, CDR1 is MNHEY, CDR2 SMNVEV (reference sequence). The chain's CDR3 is CASSLEPLAGGLANEQFF. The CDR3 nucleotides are TGTGCCAGCAGTTTAGAACCTTTAGCGGGGGGACTGGCCAATGAGCAGTTCTTC.

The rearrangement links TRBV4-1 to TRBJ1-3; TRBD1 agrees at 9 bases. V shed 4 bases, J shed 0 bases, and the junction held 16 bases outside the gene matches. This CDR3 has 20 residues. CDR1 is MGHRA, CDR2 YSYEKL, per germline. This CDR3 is CASSRDSGTGSFYSGNTIYF. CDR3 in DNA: TGCGCCAGCAGCCGAGATTCCGGGACAGGGAGCTTTTACTCTGGAAACACCATATATTTT.

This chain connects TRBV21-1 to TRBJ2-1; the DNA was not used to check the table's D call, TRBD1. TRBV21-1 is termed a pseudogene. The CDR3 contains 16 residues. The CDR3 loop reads CATTGGLSSSYNEQFF. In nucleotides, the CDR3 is TGTGCCACCACAGGGGGTCTTTCGAGCTCTTACAATGAGCAGTTCTTC.

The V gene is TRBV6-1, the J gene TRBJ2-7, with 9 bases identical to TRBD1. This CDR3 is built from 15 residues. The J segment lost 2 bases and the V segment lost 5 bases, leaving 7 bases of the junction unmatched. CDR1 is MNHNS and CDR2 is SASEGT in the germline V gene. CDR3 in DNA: TGTGCCAGCAGTCCTTGGACAGGGGAAGCCTACGAGCAGTACTTC. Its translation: CASSPWTGEAYEQYF.

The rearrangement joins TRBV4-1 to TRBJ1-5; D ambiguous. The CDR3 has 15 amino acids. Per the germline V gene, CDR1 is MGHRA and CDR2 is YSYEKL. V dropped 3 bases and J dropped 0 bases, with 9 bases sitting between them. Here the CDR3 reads CASSQGQNSNQPQHF. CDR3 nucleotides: TGCGCCAGCAGCCAGGGCCAGAATAGCAATCAGCCCCAGCATTTT.

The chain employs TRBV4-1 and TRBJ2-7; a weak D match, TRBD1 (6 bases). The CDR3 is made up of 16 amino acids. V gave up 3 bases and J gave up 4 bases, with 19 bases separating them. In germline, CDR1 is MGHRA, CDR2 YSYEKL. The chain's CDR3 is CASSHSTGMTIYEQYF. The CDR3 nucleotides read TGCGCCAGCAGCCATTCTACAGGGATGACAATATACGAGCAGTACTTC.

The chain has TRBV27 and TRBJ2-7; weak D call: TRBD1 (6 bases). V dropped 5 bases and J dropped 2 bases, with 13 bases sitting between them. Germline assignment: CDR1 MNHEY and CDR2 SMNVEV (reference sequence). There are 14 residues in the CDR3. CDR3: CASSTQQGPYEQYF. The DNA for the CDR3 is TGTGCCAGCAGTACACAACAGGGTCCCTACGAGCAGTACTTC.

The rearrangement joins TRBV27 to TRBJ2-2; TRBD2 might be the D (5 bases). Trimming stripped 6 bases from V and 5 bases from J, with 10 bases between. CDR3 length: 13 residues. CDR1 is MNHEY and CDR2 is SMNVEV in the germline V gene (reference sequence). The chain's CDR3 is CASRWGVTGELFF. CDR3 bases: TGTGCCAGCAGGTGGGGAGTGACCGGGGAGCTGTTTTTT.